Each of the 6 T cell receptor beta chains below was sequenced from the same sample in a study of control samples from healthy donors and cancer patients (dated by TCRdb to 2018 to 2021). Library construction relied on the immunoSEQ multiplex PCR assay. In TCRdb, the immuneACCESS table is reduced to in-frame sequences with V and J assigned. These tables do not hold every clone; where another copy was compared, an unresolved V gene accounts for under half, and the others remain unexplained. The table for this sample lists tens of thousands of clones; roughly nine tenths of them were counted only once. The ten most abundant clones make up roughly 0.9% of the sample. Material for sequencing was blood. Source of these receptors: a woman aged 25-40 years in good health.

The rearrangement joins TRBV25-1 to TRBJ1-2; no firm D call. CDR1 is MGHDK and CDR2 is SYGVNS in the germline V gene. V was clipped by 1 base and J by 7 bases, with 4 bases between them. The length of the CDR3 is 11 residues. The CDR3 region is CASSESGGYTF. CDR3 nucleotides: TGTGCCAGCAGTGAATCAGGTGGCTACACCTTC.

The chain couples TRBV27 to TRBJ2-2; TRBD1 is a possible D gene (6 bases). There are 17 residues in the CDR3. The V gene lost 5 bases and the J gene lost 0 bases, with 16 bases spanning the gap. Looked up from germline, CDR1 is MNHEY and CDR2 is SMNVEV (reference sequence). The CDR3 sequence is CASSPTLQGTNTGELFF. The CDR3 nucleotides read TGTGCCAGCAGTCCGACTCTACAGGGAACGAACACCGGGGAGCTGTTTTTT.

This clone has just one count. The V and J genes are TRBV6-1 and TRBJ1-2, with 7 bases fitting TRBD1. Looked up from germline, CDR1 is MNHNS and CDR2 is SASEGT. The CDR3 runs 14 residues. With V trimmed by 3 bases and J by 4 bases, 5 bases remained unmatched. The DNA of the CDR3 is TGTGCCAGCAGTGAGGGACAGAGACTCTATGGCTACACCTTC. Its protein product is CASSEGQRLYGYTF.

This chain uses TRBV18 with TRBJ1-2; D might be TRBD1 (5 bases). Between the trimmed V and J ends, which lost 1 base and 7 bases, there was a span of 13 bases. This CDR3 has 14 residues. Germline V gives CDR1 KGHSH, CDR2 LQKENI. The CDR3 reads CASSPRDRLGGYTF. The CDR3 DNA follows: TGTGCCAGCTCACCACGGGACCGCCTCGGTGGCTACACCTTC. Full variable domain (rest looked up from reference TRBV18 and TRBJ1-2): NAGVMQNPRHLVRRRGQEARLRCSPMKGHSHVYWYRQLPEEGLKFMVYLQKENIIDESGMPKERFSAEFPKEGPSILRIQQVVRGDSAAYFCASSPRDRLGGYTFGSGTRLTVV.

CDR3: CASSLEGQLSNQPQHF. The DNA for the CDR3 is TGTGCCAGCAGCCTAGAGGGACAGCTTAGCAATCAGCCCCAGCATTTT. The chain recombines TRBV7-8 with TRBJ1-5, with 7 bases lining up with TRBD1. Germline-derived CDR1 and CDR2 are SGHVS and FQNEAQ. The V gene end was trimmed by 5 bases and the J gene end by 0 bases; junction bases not matched to a gene: 7. The CDR3 contains 16 residues.

This rearrangement joins TRBV29-1 to TRBJ1-1; D call uncertain. The CDR3 is made up of 14 amino acids. With 5 bases removed from V and 2 bases from J, the gap between germline ends came to 15 bases. Germline loops: CDR1 SQVTM, CDR2 ANQGSEA. CDR3 sequence reads: CSVPGLGTNTEAFF. CDR3 sequence (DNA): TGCAGCGTTCCTGGGCTAGGAACCAACACTGAAGCTTTCTTT.